This T cell receptor (beta chain) is from a study of blood T cell repertoires in COVID-19 (dated by TCRdb to about 2020). At the level of the whole study: Samples from collaborators originated in the United States, Italy and Spain and spanned both the acute and convalescent phases of COVID-19. A freely available public database, intended as a resource for researchers studying the immune response to SARS-CoV-2, is where the repertoires were released. A de-identified subject ID, COVID-19 status, age in years and sex were almost always included in the sample metadata. Where available, HLA class I and class II types were taken from metadata supplied by the sample provider and were not determined by assay-based typing. The material from the prospective study consisted of cDNA or gDNA derived from T cells, B-cell-depleted T cells, or PBMCs. The dataset comprised deeply sampled blood TCRbeta repertoires from subjects exposed to, actively infected with, or recovered from COVID-19. Samples came from the ongoing ImmuneRACE study (first 160 participants) plus 1,254 subjects from 6 global collaborators.

The immunoSEQ Assay, a bias-controlled multiplex PCR, was used to amplify TCRbeta CDR3 regions from genomic DNA. The original methods were these. The number of nucleated cells in each sample was estimated from the amplification of reference gene primers within the assay. Sequence reads were collapsed and filtered to measure the absolute abundance of every unique TCRbeta CDR3 rearrangement. Productive Simpson clonality was computed per sample as the square root of Simpson's diversity index over productive rearrangements. TCRdb stores this immuneACCESS table with in-frame sequences only. Part of the clones is absent; in the studies checked, under half of the shortfall reflects unresolved V genes, and no reason is known for the rest. V and J calls and clone size are those listed in that table; D and trimming were worked out from the DNA. This sample holds nearly 250,000 clones; approximately 85% were observed only once. The top ten clones comprise about 8.2% of the sample.

The investigation overall reported the following: The quantity of clinical and demographic metadata differed by source and by participant and was supplied without curation.

Participants in the prospective study were enrolled through a virtual design, were aged about 18 to 100 years, and lived in about two dozen United States geographic areas. To assign participants to cohorts, the prospective study relied on clinical history that participants themselves reported in a screening survey and a study questionnaire. Each participant in the prospective study had whole blood, serum and a nasopharyngeal or oropharyngeal swab collected by mobile phlebotomists. Prospective study participants could optionally give additional blood draws and questionnaires over a roughly 2-month period. Before DNA extraction, prospective study blood samples were shipped either frozen or at room temperature. Details on this clone: Its binding antigen is unknown. Base qualities are missing; no much larger clone stands one base away.

The sequence came from a woman between 50 and 59 years old with acute COVID-19. The sequencing input was PBMCs or T cells enriched from blood (not recorded which).

The CDR3: CASSLSGTGNSNQPQHF. The DNA is TGTGCCAGCAGCTTGTCCGGGACAGGGAATAGCAATCAGCCCCAGCATTTT. The chain links TRBV7-9 with TRBJ1-5; 9 bases in the middle match TRBD1. The germline V gene (reference sequence) specifies SEHNR as CDR1 and FQNEAQ as CDR2. The CDR3, cysteine through phenylalanine, is 17 amino acids long. The retained sequence is limited to the CDR3, 51 bases, with the frame set at the first base. V is trimmed back by 3 bases and J by 0 bases, and the junction contains 6 bases that no gene match accounts for.